This T cell receptor (beta chain) was obtained from a study of vaccination and CD4 T cells after COVID-19. Cultured CD4+ T-cell DNA underwent Oncomine TCR Beta short-read sequencing. TCRdb reprocessed the PCR reads via MiXCR and lists one record per CDR3 protein. The data contain around 13,000 distinct CDR3 sequences, around 69% of them singletons. Treatment specified: approximately nine-day PBMC culture with coronavirus spike peptide pools or control peptides (ViraFEST assay). About this clonotype itself: Antigen specificity is unknown.

The germline V gene encodes CDR1 MNHEY and CDR2 SVGAGI. The CDR3 runs 16 residues. Trimming shortened V by 2 bases and J by 5 bases, and 16 bases separated the two germline ends. The clonotype originates from a human donor who had recovered from COVID-19. Input material: CD4+ T cells from blood, cultured in vitro. The chain links TRBV6-5 to TRBJ1-5; tentative D call: TRBD1 (6 bases). The CDR3 nucleotides read TGTGCCAGCAGTTACCGGGTTTTGGGGGCGGATCAGCCCCAGCATTTT. Encoded protein: CASSYRVLGADQPQHF.